This TCR beta chain was recorded in a study of monozygotic twins with inflammatory bowel disease. Findings and limits, study-wide: The study supported no single strong signal or clonotype linked to IBD. Among IBD patients, TCRbeta diversity (inverse Simpson) was lower than in healthy co-twins.

UMIs containing a 6-nucleotide sample barcode were added via template switching. TCRdb reprocessed the 5' RACE reads and reports one entry per CDR3 protein, with no DNA. Found here are about 440,000 distinct CDR3 sequences; the top ten clones hold roughly 2.3%. The CDR3 is 15 amino acids. A remark on this clonotype: Its specificity is not known.

The sequence was collected from a human donor with ulcerative colitis or Crohn's disease, or a healthy co-twin of an affected twin (not recorded which). The material sequenced was blood. V usage is TRBV12-3 or TRBV12-4 and J usage is TRBJ1-5; the TRBD1 assignment by TCRdb is unverifiable without DNA. CDR3 amino acids: CASRKQGLRDQPQHF.